A selection of T cell receptor beta chains follows, all from one sample in a study of graft-versus-host responses after intestinal transplantation. Sequencing was performed with immunoSEQ multiplex PCR; in TCRdb, only in-frame clones are kept and a portion is missing. The sample holds more than 12,000 clones, 65% to 70% seen once. Sequencing used ileum tissue, obtained 674 days after intestinal transplantation. The source is a human patient who received an intestinal transplant, so some T cells may come from the graft donor. The CDR3 runs from the conserved cysteine through the conserved F or W.

v_gene: TRBV18
len: 14
j_gene: TRBJ1-2
CDR3aa: CASSPPIVNYGYTF

v_gene: TRBV5-1
len: 13
j_gene: TRBJ2-1
CDR3aa: CASSVDSHNEQFF

v_gene: TRBV6-4
len: 15
j_gene: TRBJ2-3
CDR3aa: CASSVEDSSTDTQYF

v_gene: TRBV19
len: 15
j_gene: TRBJ2-3
CDR3aa: CASSIDGGARDTQYF

v_gene: TRBV9
len: 13
j_gene: TRBJ2-7
CDR3aa: CASSPYGTYEQYF

v_gene: TRBV30
len: 15
j_gene: TRBJ2-5
CDR3aa: CAWRLGGSTQETQYF

v_gene: TRBV4-1
len: 14
j_gene: TRBJ2-4
CDR3aa: CASSQADRGNIQYF

v_gene: TRBV19
len: 14
j_gene: TRBJ1-2
CDR3aa: CASSIDRVRGGYTF

v_gene: TRBV9
len: 16
j_gene: TRBJ1-2
CDR3aa: CASSPQGQDGIYGYTF

v_gene: TRBV2
len: 13
j_gene: TRBJ2-7
CDR3aa: CASSGGPLYEQYF

v_gene: TRBV4-3
len: 14
j_gene: TRBJ2-1
CDR3aa: CASSQDHPGNEQFF

v_gene: TRBV6-5
len: 14
j_gene: TRBJ1-6
CDR3aa: CASSKGAWNSPLHF

v_gene: TRBV25-1
len: 13
j_gene: TRBJ2-7
CDR3aa: CASSGQFSYEQYF

v_gene: TRBV9
len: 14
j_gene: TRBJ1-2
CDR3aa: CASSERGGGIGYTF

v_gene: TRBV29-1
len: 13
j_gene: TRBJ1-4
CDR3aa: CSVEKTGGEKLFF

v_gene: TRBV29-1
len: 13
j_gene: TRBJ2-1
CDR3aa: CSVAATGYDEQFF

v_gene: TRBV7-6
len: 14
j_gene: TRBJ2-5
CDR3aa: CASSLNTGEETQYF

v_gene: TRBV12-5
len: 17
j_gene: TRBJ1-4
CDR3aa: CASGFALPGQGNEKLFF

v_gene: TRBV6-5
len: 15
j_gene: TRBJ1-2
CDR3aa: CATTFPGVTNYGYTF

v_gene: TRBV7-9
len: 15
j_gene: TRBJ1-4
CDR3aa: CASSSTGTGGEKLFF

v_gene: TRBV7-2
len: 13
j_gene: TRBJ1-5
CDR3aa: CASSPCEGVPQHF

v_gene: TRBV19
len: 13
j_gene: TRBJ1-1
CDR3aa: CASSPSLNTEAFF

v_gene: TRBV9
len: 14
j_gene: TRBJ1-6
CDR3aa: CASRQGMENSPLHF